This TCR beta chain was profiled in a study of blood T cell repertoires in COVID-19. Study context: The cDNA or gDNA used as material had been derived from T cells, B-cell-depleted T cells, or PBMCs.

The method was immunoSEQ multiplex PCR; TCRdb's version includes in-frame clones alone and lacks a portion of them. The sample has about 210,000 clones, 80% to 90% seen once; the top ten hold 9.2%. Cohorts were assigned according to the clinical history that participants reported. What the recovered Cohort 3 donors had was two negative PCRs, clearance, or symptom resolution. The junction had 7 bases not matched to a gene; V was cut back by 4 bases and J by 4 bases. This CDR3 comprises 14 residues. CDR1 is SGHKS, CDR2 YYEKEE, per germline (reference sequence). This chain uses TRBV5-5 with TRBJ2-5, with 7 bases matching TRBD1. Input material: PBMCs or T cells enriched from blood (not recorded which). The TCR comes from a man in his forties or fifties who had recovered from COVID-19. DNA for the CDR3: TGTGCCAGCAGCGATAATTCAGGGGGAGAGACCCAGTACTTC. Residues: CASSDNSGGETQYF. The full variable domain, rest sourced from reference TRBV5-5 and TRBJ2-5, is DAGVTQSPTHLIKTRGQQVTLRCSPISGHKSVSWYQQVLGQGPQFIFQYYEKEERGRGNFPDRFSARQFPNYSSELNVNALLLGDSALYLCASSDNSGGETQYFGPGTRLLVL.